The 20 T cell receptor beta chains below were found in one sample sequenced in a study of technical replicates of blood from a few donors. Profiled with immunoSEQ multiplex PCR; TCRdb holds only in-frame clones, not every one. The sample records some 94,000 clones, roughly 95% being singletons. Material: T cells isolated from PBMCs. The receptors were gathered from a human donor in good health.

The V gene is TRBV5-5, the J gene TRBJ1-5; 8 bases line up with TRBD1. V trimming: 3 bases; J trimming: 3 bases; junction bases outside the gene matches: 2. This CDR3 spans 14 amino acids. Germline CDR1 reads SGHKS; CDR2 reads YYEKEE (reference sequence). The DNA of the CDR3 is TGTGCCAGCAGCTCGACAGGGGTCAATCAGCCCCAGCATTTT. This sequence encodes CASSSTGVNQPQHF.

This clone was detected once. The V and J genes are TRBV6-5 and TRBJ1-2; 8 bases align to TRBD1. The CDR3 totals 11 residues. The germline CDR1 and CDR2 sequences are MNHEY and SVGAGI. The trim removed 6 bases at V and 10 bases at J, leaving 4 bases unmatched. CDR3 DNA sequence: TGTGCCAGCAGGGAGACAGGGGCCTACACCTTC. This codes for CASRETGAYTF.

The chain carries TRBV9 and TRBJ2-1, with 8 nucleotides matching TRBD1. Germline values: CDR1 SGDLS, CDR2 YYNGEE. This CDR3 has 15 amino acids. V trimming: 4 bases; J trimming: 3 bases; junction bases outside the gene matches: 6. The DNA of the CDR3 is TGTGCCAGCAGCTCCCAGGGGGCACTCTACAATGAGCAGTTCTTC. Encoded protein: CASSSQGALYNEQFF.

This chain uses TRBV15 with TRBJ2-7; TRBD1 agrees at 8 bases. Germline-derived CDR1 and CDR2 are LNHNV and YYDKDF (reference sequence). The ends lost 0 bases at V and 5 bases at J; junction bases unmatched: 6. The CDR3 totals 15 residues. This chain's CDR3 is CATSRETGAMDEQYF. The CDR3 DNA reads as TGTGCCACCAGCAGAGAGACAGGGGCTATGGACGAGCAGTACTTC.

V gene TRBV11-2 combines with J gene TRBJ2-1, with D possibly being TRBD2 (5 bases). V lost 3 bases, J lost 5 bases, and 8 bases lay in between. CDR3 length: 13 residues. CDR1 and CDR2 from the germline V gene are SGHAT and FQNNGV. The CDR3: CASSFAADNEQFF. CDR3 in DNA: TGTGCCAGCAGCTTTGCAGCGGACAATGAGCAGTTCTTC.

The CDR3 is CASLSGSYSYEQYF. DNA of the CDR3: TGTGCCAGTCTCAGCGGGAGCTACTCCTACGAGCAGTACTTC. The chain has TRBV7-2 and TRBJ2-7; 8 nucleotides agree with TRBD2. V dropped 9 bases and J dropped 0; count of bases not matched to a gene: 7. Germline V CDR1 and CDR2: SGHTA, FQGNSA. The CDR3 consists of 14 residues. Complete variable domain (other parts from reference TRBV7-2 and TRBJ2-7): GAGVSQSPSNKVTEKGKDVELRCDPISGHTALYWYRQSLGQGLEFLIYFQGNSAPDKSGLPSDRFSAERTGGSVSTLTIQRTQQEDSAVYLCASLSGSYSYEQYFGPGTRLTVT.

This chain uses TRBV9 with TRBJ1-1; D ambiguous. This CDR3 region has 14 residues. V shed 2 bases and J shed 4 bases, with 12 bases lying between them. Looked up from germline, CDR1 is SGDLS and CDR2 is YYNGEE. The CDR3 DNA sequence: TGTGCCAGCAGCGTTGAGGGCCGGTTCACTGAAGCTTTCTTT. Protein sequence: CASSVEGRFTEAFF.

The chain couples TRBV7-3 to TRBJ2-7; D perhaps matches TRBD1 (6 bases). The CDR3 loop spans 16 amino acids. CDR1 is SGHTA and CDR2 is FQGTGA in the germline V gene. The V end was cut by 5 bases, the J end by 8 bases, with 25 bases between. The CDR3 loop reads CASSRQPDSPPVQQYF. For the CDR3, the DNA is TGTGCCAGCAGCCGCCAACCGGACAGCCCTCCGGTACAGCAGTACTTC.

The chain employs TRBV29-1 and TRBJ1-2; D is unclear. This CDR3 region has 15 residues. V was shortened by 3 bases and J by 2 bases, with 16 bases between the two germline ends. The germline V gene has CDR1 SQVTM and CDR2 ANQGSEA. The CDR3, as DNA: TGCAGCGTTGACCCAGAGTGGGCTGGGAACTATGGCTACACCTTC. Encoded protein: CSVDPEWAGNYGYTF.

The CDR3 DNA is TGTGCCAGCAGTTCGGGACTAGTCGCCGTGAGTGAGCAGTTCTTC. It yields the protein CASSSGLVAVSEQFF. This rearrangement joins TRBV13 to TRBJ2-1; 8 nucleotides align to TRBD2. Germline trimming cut 6 bases from V and 9 bases from J; bases unmatched to any gene: 13. There are 15 residues in the CDR3. From germline, CDR1 is PRHDT and CDR2 FYEKMQ (reference sequence).

V and J are TRBV14 and TRBJ2-1; 12 nucleotides line up with TRBD2. The J segment lost 9 bases and the V segment lost 5 bases, leaving 5 bases of the junction unmatched. In germline, CDR1 is SGHDN, CDR2 FVKESK. This CDR3 contains 14 residues. CDR3 coding DNA: TGTGCCAGCAGCGTCGGACTAGCGGGAACTGAGCAGTTCTTC. This encodes CASSVGLAGTEQFF.

This CDR3 reads CASRRLAGVQETQYF. The CDR3 DNA sequence: TGTGCCAGCAGACGACTAGCGGGGGTCCAAGAGACCCAGTACTTC. The rearrangement uses TRBV11-2 and TRBJ2-5; 12 positions agree with TRBD2. V lost 6 bases and J lost 1; bases outside the gene matches: 3. Per the germline V gene, CDR1 is SGHAT and CDR2 is FQNNGV. CDR3 size: 15 residues.

The chain employs TRBV6-1 and TRBJ1-5; D is possibly TRBD1 (6 bases). Germline values: CDR1 MNHNS, CDR2 SASEGT. The V end was cut by 2 bases, the J end by 5 bases, with 22 bases between. CDR3 size: 18 residues. The CDR3 region is CASSELVGQGTSYQPQHF. CDR3 DNA sequence: TGTGCCAGCAGTGAATTAGTAGGCCAGGGGACTAGTTATCAGCCCCAGCATTTT.

The V and J genes are TRBV11-3 and TRBJ1-3; D ambiguous. The germline gives CDR1 SGHNT, CDR2 YENEEA. V dropped 5 bases and J dropped 3 bases, with 8 bases sitting between them. This CDR3 is built from 13 residues. CDR3 protein: CASSTELGNTIYF. The CDR3 DNA reads TGTGCCAGCAGCACGGAGCTTGGAAACACCATATATTTT. The whole variable domain, filled in from reference TRBV11-3 and TRBJ1-3, reads EAGVVQSPRYKIIEKKQPVAFWCNPISGHNTLYWYLQNLGQGPELLIRYENEEAVDDSQLPKDRFSAERLKGVDSTLKIQPAELGDSAVYLCASSTELGNTIYFGEGSWLTVV.

This sequence joins TRBV5-6 and TRBJ2-3, with 8 bases aligning to TRBD1. V lost 3 bases to trimming and J lost 5 bases; unmatched junction nucleotides: 8. Looked up from germline, CDR1 is SGHDT and CDR2 is YYEEEE. The CDR3 has 15 residues. The CDR3 DNA reads TGTGCCAGCAGCTCCTCAGGGGGCTTAAGAGATACGCAGTATTTT. This translates into CASSSSGGLRDTQYF.

The CDR3 loop reads CASLQGALVNQPQHF. The CDR3 DNA reads as TGTGCCAGCTTACAAGGGGCCTTAGTCAATCAGCCCCAGCATTTT. The chain joins TRBV28 to TRBJ1-5; maybe TRBD1 (5 bases). CDR3 length: 15 residues. Germline values: CDR1 MDHEN, CDR2 SYDVKM. Trimming pared 8 bases from V and 3 bases from J, leaving 17 bases between.

This clone showed up just a few times. V and J are TRBV30 and TRBJ1-5; unclear D gene. The CDR3 length is 13 residues. V was cut by 4 bases and J by 4 bases, with 11 bases left in between. Germline CDR1 and CDR2: GTSNPN and SVGIG (reference sequence). The CDR3 DNA sequence: TGTGCCTGGACCCAGAGAGGGAATCAGCCCCAGCATTTT. Its protein is CAWTQRGNQPQHF.

The J gene is TRBJ2-5, the V gene TRBV30, with TRBD2 as a possible D gene (5 bases). This CDR3 contains 11 residues. The germline V gene encodes CDR1 GTSNPN and CDR2 SVGIG (reference sequence). Deletions cut 5 bases from V and 2 bases from J, with 6 bases between. The DNA of the CDR3 is TGTGCCTGGGGACTTCAAGAGACCCAGTACTTC. Protein sequence: CAWGLQETQYF.

The chain links TRBV9 to TRBJ2-7; tentative D call: TRBD2 (6 bases). The CDR3 consists of 14 residues. Trimming shortened V by 0 bases and J by 5 bases, and 12 bases separated the two germline ends. Germline V gene data show CDR1 as SGDLS and CDR2 as YYNGEE. The chain's CDR3 is CASSVEAGGNEQYF. CDR3 DNA sequence: TGTGCCAGCAGCGTAGAGGCCGGGGGAAACGAGCAGTACTTC.

A single count supports this clone. The rearrangement links TRBV18 to TRBJ2-1; D gene unclear. Trimming took 3 bases from V and 5 from J, leaving 5 bases between them. Germline CDR1 reads KGHSH; CDR2 reads LQKENI. CDR3 length: 12 amino acids. CDR3 bases: TGTGCCAGCTCACCTTCTAACAATGAGCAGTTCTTC. The encoded protein is CASSPSNNEQFF.